This entry features one T cell receptor (beta chain) sequence. Allocation to cohorts depended on clinical history reported by the participants. The table came from immunoSEQ multiplex PCR; TCRdb's copy has only in-frame clones and leaves some out. The table lists 250,000 or so clones, more than 80% of them singletons, with roughly 4.3% in the top ten. The data are from a study of blood T cell repertoires in COVID-19. Study as a whole: PBMCs, B-cell-depleted T cells, or T cells were the source of the cDNA or gDNA that made up the material.

The CDR3 runs to 16 residues. V shed 0 bases and J 3 bases; nucleotides not matched to a gene: 7. CDR1 is MNHEY, CDR2 SMNVEV, per germline (reference sequence). Sequences were obtained from PBMCs or T cells enriched from blood (not recorded which). The chain links TRBV27 to TRBJ2-7, with 8 bases aligning to TRBD1. The clonotype comes from a woman aged 30 to 39 with acute COVID-19. Written as DNA, the CDR3 is TGTGCCAGCAGTTTATCGCCCGGGACAGGTCTCTACGAGCAGTACTTC. The encoded protein is CASSLSPGTGLYEQYF.